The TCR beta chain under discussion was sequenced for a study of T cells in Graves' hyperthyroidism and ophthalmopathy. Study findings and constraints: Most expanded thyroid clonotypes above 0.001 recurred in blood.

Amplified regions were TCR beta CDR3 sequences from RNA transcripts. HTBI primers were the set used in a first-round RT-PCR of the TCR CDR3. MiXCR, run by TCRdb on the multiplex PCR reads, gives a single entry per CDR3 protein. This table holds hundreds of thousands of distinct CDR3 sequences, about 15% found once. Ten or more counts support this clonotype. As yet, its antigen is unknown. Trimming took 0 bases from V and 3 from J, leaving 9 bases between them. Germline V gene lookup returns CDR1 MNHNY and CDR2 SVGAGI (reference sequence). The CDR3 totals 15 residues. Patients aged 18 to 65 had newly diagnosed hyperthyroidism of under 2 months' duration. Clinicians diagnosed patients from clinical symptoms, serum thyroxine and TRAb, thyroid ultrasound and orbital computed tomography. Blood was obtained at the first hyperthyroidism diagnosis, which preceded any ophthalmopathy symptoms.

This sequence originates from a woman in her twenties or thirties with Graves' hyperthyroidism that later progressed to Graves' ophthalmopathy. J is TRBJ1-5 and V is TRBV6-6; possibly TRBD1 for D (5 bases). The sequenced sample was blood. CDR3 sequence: CASSYSGGTNQPQHF. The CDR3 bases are TGTGCCAGCAGTTACTCGGGGGGAACCAATCAGCCCCAGCATTTT.